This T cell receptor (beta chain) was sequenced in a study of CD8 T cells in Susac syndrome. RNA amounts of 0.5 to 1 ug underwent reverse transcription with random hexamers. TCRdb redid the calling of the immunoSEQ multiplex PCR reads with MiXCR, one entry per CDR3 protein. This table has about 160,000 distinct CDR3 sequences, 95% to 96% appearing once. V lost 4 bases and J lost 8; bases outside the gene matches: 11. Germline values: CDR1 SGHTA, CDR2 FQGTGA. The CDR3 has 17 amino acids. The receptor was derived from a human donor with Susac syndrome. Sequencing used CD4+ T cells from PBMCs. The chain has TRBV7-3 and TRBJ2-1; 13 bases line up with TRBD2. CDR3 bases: TGTGCCAGCAGCTCCTTGTCCGGGACTAGCGGGAATCATGAGCAGTTCTTC. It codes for CASSSLSGTSGNHEQFF.